Sequencing of this T cell receptor (beta chain) was carried out in a study of T-cell reconstitution after alpha-beta-depleted transplantation in children. Study-wide results and caveats: Hyperexpanded clones declined; after one year, newly produced T cells mostly supplied diversity. Recipient T cells and thymic progenitors that survived gave rise to the high TCRbeta diversity observed at day 60 in some patients. The study reportedly traced alpha-beta T cells about two months after transplant to several hundred expanded graft clones.

Per germline, CDR1 MNHEY and CDR2 SMNVEV (reference sequence). The CDR3 length is 14 residues. V lost 5 bases and J 0 bases, leaving 7 bases between the germline ends. Unique molecular identifiers were used to barcode this TCRbeta library. TCRdb re-analysed the PCR reads in MiXCR, keeping a single row per CDR3 protein. The sample yields about 400,000 distinct CDR3 sequences, 15% to 20% seen once. As regards this clonotype: What it recognizes is unknown.

V is TRBV27 and J is TRBJ1-4; D call uncertain. This clonotype originated in a boy in the first two years of life who had a stem cell transplant for Wiskott-Aldrich syndrome, so the T cells may come from the graft donor. The source was PBMCs, mostly from graft donor cells, collected 360 days after TCRalphabeta/CD19-depleted stem cell transplant. This CDR3 reads CASSPGATNEKLFF. The CDR3 DNA sequence: TGTGCCAGCAGTCCCGGTGCAACTAATGAAAAACTGTTTTTT.